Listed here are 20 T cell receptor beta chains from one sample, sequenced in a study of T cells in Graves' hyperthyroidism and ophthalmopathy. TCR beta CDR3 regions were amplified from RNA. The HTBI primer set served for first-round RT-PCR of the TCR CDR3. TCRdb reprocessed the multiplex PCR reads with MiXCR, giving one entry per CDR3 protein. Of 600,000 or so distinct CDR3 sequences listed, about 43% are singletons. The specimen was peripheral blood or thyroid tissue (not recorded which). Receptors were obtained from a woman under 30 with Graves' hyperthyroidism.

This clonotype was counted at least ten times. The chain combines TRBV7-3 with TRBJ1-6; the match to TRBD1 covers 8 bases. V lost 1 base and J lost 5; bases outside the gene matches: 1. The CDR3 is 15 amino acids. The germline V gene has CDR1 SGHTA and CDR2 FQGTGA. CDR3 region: CASSLMTGDNSPLHF. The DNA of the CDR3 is TGTGCCAGCAGCTTAATGACAGGGGATAATTCACCCCTCCACTTT.

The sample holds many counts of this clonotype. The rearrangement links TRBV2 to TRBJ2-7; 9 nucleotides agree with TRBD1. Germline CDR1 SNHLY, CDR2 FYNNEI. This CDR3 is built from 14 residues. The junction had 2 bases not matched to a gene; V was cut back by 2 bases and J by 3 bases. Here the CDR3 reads CASSETGQGYEQYF. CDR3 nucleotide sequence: TGTGCCAGCAGTGAAACGGGACAGGGCTACGAGCAGTACTTC.

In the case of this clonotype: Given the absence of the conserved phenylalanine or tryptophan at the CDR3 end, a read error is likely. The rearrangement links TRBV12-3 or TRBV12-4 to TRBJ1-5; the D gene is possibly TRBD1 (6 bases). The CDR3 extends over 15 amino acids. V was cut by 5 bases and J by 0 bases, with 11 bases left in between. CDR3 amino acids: CASSPRGDSNQPQHL. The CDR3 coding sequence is TGTGCCAGCAGTCCCAGGGGTGATAGCAATCAGCCCCAGCATCTT.

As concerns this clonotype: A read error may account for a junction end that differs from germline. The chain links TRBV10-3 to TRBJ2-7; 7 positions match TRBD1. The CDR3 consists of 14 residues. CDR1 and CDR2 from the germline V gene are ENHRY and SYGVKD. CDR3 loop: CASSYQGGVDEQYF. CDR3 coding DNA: TGTGCCAGCAGTTATCAAGGGGGCGTGGACGAGCAGTACTTC.

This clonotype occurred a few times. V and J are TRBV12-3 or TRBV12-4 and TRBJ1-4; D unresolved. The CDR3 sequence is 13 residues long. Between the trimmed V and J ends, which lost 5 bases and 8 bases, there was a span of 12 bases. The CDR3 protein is CASSLGMREKLFF. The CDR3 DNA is TGTGCCAGCAGTCTAGGGATGAGGGAAAAACTGTTTTTT.

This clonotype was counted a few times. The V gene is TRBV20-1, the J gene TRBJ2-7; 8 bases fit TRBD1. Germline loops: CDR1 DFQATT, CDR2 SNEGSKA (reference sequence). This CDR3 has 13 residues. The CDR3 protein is CLFLRDRTYEQYF. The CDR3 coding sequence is TGCCTCTTCCTCCGGGACAGGACCTACGAGCAGTACTTC.

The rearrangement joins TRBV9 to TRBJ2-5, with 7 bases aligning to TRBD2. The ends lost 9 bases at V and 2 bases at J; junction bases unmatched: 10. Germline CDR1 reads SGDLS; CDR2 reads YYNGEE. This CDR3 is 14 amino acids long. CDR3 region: CAISRGRRQETQYF. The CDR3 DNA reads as TGTGCCATCAGTCGCGGGAGACGGCAAGAGACCCAGTACTTC. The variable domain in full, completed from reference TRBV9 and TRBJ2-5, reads DSGVTQTPKHLITATGQRVTLRCSPRSGDLSVYWYQQSLDQGLQFLIQYYNGEERAKGNILERFSAQQFPDLHSELNLSSLELGDSALYFCAISRGRRQETQYFGPGTRLLVL.

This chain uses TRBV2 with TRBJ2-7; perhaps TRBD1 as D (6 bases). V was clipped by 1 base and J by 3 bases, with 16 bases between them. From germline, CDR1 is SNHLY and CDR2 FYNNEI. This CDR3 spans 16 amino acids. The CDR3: CASSEDGRGSFYEQYF. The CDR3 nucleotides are TGTGCCAGCAGTGAAGATGGCAGGGGCAGTTTCTACGAGCAGTACTTC.

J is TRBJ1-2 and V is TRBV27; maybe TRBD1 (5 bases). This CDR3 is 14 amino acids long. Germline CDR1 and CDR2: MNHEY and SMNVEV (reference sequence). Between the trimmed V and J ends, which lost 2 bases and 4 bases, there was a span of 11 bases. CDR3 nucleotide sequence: TGTGCCAGCAGTTTAGGGGGACTGAGCTATGGCTACACCTTC. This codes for CASSLGGLSYGYTF.

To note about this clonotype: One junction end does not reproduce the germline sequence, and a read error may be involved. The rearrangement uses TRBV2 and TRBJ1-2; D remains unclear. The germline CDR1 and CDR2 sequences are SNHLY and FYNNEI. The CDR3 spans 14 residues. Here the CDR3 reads CVSRGQQLYYGYTF. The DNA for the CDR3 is TGTGTCAGCCGCGGCCAGCAACTTTACTATGGCTACACCTTC.

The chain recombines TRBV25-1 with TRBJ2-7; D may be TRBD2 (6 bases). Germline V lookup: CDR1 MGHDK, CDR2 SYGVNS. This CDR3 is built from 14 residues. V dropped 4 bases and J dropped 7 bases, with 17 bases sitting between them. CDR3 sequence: CASSVTGSRGEQYF. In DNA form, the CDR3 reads TGTGCCAGCAGTGTAACCGGGAGTCGCGGAGAGCAGTACTTC.

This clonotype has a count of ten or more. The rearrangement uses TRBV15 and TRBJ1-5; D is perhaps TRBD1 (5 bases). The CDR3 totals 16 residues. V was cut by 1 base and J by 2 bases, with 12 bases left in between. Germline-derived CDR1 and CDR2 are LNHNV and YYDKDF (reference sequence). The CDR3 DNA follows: TGTGCCACCAGCAGAGGGGGACTAGTGGGCAATCAGCCCCAGCATTTT. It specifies CATSRGGLVGNQPQHF.

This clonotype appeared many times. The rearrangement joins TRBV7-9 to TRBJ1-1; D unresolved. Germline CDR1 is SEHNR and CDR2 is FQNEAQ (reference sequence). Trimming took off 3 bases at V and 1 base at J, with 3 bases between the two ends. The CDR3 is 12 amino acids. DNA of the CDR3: TGTGCCAGCAGCTTCGAGAACACTGAAGCTTTCTTT. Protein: CASSFENTEAFF.

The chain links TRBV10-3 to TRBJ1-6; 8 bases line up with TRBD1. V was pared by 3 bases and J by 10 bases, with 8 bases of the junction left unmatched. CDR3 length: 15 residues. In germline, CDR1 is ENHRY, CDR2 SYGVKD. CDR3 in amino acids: CAISDPGQAGSPLHF. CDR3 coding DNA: TGTGCCATCAGTGATCCGGGACAGGCGGGCTCACCCCTCCACTTT.

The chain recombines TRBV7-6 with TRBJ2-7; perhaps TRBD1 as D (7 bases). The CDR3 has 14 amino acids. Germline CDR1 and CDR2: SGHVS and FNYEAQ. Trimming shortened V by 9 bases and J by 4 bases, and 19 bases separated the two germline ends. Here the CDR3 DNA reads TGTGCCAGTTCAGCAGGGGGGTTTTCTTACGAGCAGTACTTC. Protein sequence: CASSAGGFSYEQYF.

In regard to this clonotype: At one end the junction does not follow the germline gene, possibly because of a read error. This CDR3 reads CASSRTGGNQPQRF. CDR3 bases: TGTGCCAGCAGTCGGACAGGAGGGAATCAGCCCCAGCGTTTT. The chain couples TRBV2 to TRBJ1-5; 7 bases are a match to TRBD1. Germline CDR1 reads SNHLY; CDR2 reads FYNNEI. The CDR3 runs to 14 residues.

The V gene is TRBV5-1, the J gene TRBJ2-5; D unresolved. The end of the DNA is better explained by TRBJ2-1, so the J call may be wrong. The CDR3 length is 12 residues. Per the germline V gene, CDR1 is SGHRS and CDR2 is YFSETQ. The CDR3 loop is CASSLDYEQQFF. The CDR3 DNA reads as TGCGCCAGCAGCTTGGATTATGAACAGCAGTTCTTC.

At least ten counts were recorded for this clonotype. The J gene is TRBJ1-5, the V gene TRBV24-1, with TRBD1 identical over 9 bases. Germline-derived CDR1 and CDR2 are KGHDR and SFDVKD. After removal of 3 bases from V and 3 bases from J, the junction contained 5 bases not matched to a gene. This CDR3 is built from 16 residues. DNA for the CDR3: TGTGCCACCAGTGATAGGACAGGGGATGACAATCAGCCCCAGCATTTT. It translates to CATSDRTGDDNQPQHF.

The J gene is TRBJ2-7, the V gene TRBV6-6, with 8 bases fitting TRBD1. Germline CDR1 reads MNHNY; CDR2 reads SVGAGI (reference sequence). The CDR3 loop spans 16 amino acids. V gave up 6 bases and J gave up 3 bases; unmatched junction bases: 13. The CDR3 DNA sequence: TGTGCCAGCAGGGAAGGACAGGGCCCGACTCGCTACGAGCAGTACTTC. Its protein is CASREGQGPTRYEQYF.

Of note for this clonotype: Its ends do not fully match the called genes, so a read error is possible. The CDR3 protein is CSARDVDRFYYGYTF. CDR3 DNA sequence: TGCAGTGCTAGAGACGTAGACAGGTTCTACTACGGCTACACCTTC. V gene TRBV20-1 combines with J gene TRBJ1-2; a weak D match, TRBD1 (6 bases). Germline values: CDR1 DFQATT, CDR2 SNEGSKA (reference sequence). The CDR3 sequence is 15 residues long.